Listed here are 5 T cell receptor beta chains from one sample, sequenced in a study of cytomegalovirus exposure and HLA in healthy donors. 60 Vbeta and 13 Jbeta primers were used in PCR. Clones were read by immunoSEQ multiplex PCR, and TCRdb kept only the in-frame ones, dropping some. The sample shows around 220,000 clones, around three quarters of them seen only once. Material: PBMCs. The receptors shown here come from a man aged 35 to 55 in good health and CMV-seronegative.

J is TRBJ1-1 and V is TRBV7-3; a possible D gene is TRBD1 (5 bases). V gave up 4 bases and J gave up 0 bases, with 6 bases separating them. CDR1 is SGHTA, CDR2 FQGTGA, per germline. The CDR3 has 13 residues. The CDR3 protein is CASSSGVNTEAFF. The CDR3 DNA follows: TGTGCCAGCAGCTCGGGGGTGAACACTGAAGCTTTCTTT.

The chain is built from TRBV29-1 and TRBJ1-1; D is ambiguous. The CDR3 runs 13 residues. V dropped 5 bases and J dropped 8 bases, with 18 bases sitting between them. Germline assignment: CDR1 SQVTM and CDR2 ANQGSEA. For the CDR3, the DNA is TGCAGCGTTCATAGACGGGAAGGAGTCGAAGCTTTCTTT. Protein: CSVHRREGVEAFF.

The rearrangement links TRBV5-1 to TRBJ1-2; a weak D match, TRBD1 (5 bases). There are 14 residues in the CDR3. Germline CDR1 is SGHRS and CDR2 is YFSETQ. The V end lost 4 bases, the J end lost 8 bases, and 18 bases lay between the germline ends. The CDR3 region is CASSTTGTEGGYTF. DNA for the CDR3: TGCGCCAGCAGCACGACCGGGACGGAGGGGGGCTACACCTTC.

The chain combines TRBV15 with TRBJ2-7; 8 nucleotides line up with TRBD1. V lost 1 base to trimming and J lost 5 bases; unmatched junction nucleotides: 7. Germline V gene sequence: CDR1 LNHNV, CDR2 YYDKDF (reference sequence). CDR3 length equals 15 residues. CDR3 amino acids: CATSRVGQGTHEQYF. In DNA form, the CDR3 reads TGTGCCACCAGCAGAGTCGGACAGGGAACCCACGAGCAGTACTTC.

This CDR3 reads CASSVMAVNTEAFF. As DNA, the CDR3 is TGTGCCAGCAGCGTCATGGCCGTGAACACTGAAGCTTTCTTT. V and J are TRBV9 and TRBJ1-1; no reliable D call. Germline CDR1 SGDLS, CDR2 YYNGEE. The CDR3 is made up of 14 amino acids. Trimming took off 2 bases at V and 0 bases at J, with 8 bases between the two ends.